The entry that follows covers one TCR beta chain sequence. Authors' data handling: The authors estimated nucleated cell counts from reference gene primer amplification. Produced via immunoSEQ multiplex PCR; TCRdb's table is partial and in-frame only. V, J and clone size are taken as reported in that table, and D and trimming were inferred from the DNA itself. The sample consists of about 18,000 clones, approximately 91% of them appearing once. This entry is derived from a study of blood T cell repertoires in COVID-19. Study overall: Specimens from acute and convalescent COVID-19 originated in the United States, Italy and Spain. From T cells, B-cell-depleted T cells, or PBMCs came the material, which was cDNA or gDNA.

Germline V CDR1 and CDR2: MNHEY, SVGEGT. J was trimmed by 1 base and V by 6 bases; bases with no gene match: 9. The length of the CDR3 is 16 residues. Sequencing input: peripheral blood. The sequence derives from a man in his forties with active COVID-19. The V and J genes are TRBV6-2 or TRBV6-3 and TRBJ2-1, with 7 bases fitting TRBD2. The DNA for the CDR3 is TGTGCCAGCAGCCCAAGAGGCGGGAGTTCCTACAATGAGCAGTTCTTC. This gives the protein CASSPRGGSSYNEQFF.